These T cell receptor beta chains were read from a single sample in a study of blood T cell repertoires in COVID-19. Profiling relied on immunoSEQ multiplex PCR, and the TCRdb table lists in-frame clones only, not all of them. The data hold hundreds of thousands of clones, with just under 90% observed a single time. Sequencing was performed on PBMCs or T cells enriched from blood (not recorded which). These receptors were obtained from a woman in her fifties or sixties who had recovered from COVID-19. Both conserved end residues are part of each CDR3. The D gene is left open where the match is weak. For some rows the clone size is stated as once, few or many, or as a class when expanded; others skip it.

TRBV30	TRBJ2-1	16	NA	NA	CAWSDLTGVSYNEQFF	TGTGCCTGGAGTGACCTGACAGGCGTTTCCTACAATGAGCAGTTCTTC
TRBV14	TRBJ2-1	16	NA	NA	CASSSLNSLIYNEQFF	TGTGCCAGCAGCTCCCTAAACAGCTTAATATACAATGAGCAGTTCTTC
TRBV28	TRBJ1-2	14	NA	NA	CASSSETAFFGYTF	TGTGCCAGCAGTTCTGAGACTGCCTTCTTCGGCTACACCTTC
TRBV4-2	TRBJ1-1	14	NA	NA	CASSQQGLGTEAFF	TGTGCCAGCAGCCAACAGGGACTTGGCACTGAAGCTTTCTTT
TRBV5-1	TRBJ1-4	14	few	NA	CASSTTELNEKLFF	TGCGCCAGCAGTACGACAGAACTTAATGAAAAACTGTTTTTT
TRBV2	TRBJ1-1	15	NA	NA	CASSESGRTGTEAFF	TGTGCCAGCAGTGAATCGGGCAGGACGGGGACTGAAGCTTTCTTT
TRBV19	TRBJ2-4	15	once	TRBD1	CASSIALGQENIQYF	TGTGCCAGTAGTATAGCCCTTGGACAGGAAAACATTCAGTACTTC
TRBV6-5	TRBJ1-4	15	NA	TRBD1	CASSYSGQGSEKLFF	TGTGCCAGCAGTTATTCGGGACAGGGGAGCGAAAAACTGTTTTTT
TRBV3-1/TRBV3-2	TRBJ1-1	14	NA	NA	CASSLPAGSTEAFF	TGTGCCAGCTCGCTCCCGGCGGGGAGCACTGAAGCTTTCTTT
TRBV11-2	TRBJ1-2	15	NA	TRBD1	CASTPIQGVGYGYTF	TGTGCCAGCACCCCAATCCAGGGGGTCGGCTATGGCTACACCTTC
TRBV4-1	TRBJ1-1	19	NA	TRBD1	CASSHPTTGGALGSTEAFF	TGCGCCAGCAGCCACCCTACCACAGGGGGCGCATTGGGCAGCACTGAAGCTTTCTTT
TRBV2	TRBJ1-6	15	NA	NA	CASSDQPGWHSPLHF	TGTGCCAGCAGTGATCAACCCGGGTGGCATTCACCCCTCCACTTT
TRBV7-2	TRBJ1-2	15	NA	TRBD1	CASSSSRDRGGGYTF	TGTGCCAGCAGCTCGTCCCGGGACAGGGGCGGTGGCTACACCTTC
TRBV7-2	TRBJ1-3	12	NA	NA	CASKRSGNTIYF	TGTGCCAGCAAGAGGTCTGGAAACACCATATATTTT
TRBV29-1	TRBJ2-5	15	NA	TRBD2	CSVFVAGAPGETQYF	TGCAGCGTTTTTGTAGCGGGGGCCCCTGGGGAGACCCAGTACTTC
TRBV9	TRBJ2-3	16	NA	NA	CASSVGGGVSTDTQYF	TGTGCCAGCAGCGTAGGAGGGGGAGTTTCCACAGATACGCAGTATTTT
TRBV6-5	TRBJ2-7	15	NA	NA	CASSYSEDSSYEQYF	TGTGCCAGCAGTTACTCAGAGGATTCGTCCTACGAGCAGTACTTC
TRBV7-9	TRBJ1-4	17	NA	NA	CASSEWASTGRNEKLFF	TGTGCCAGCAGCGAGTGGGCCTCAACAGGGCGGAATGAAAAACTGTTTTTT
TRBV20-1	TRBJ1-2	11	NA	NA	CSAGAHYGYTF	TGCAGTGCCGGAGCCCACTATGGCTACACCTTC
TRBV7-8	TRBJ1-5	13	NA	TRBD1	CASSGGQGQPQHF	TGTGCCAGCAGCGGGGGACAGGGACAGCCCCAGCATTTT
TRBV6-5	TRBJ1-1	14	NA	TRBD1	CASSLDRVNTEAFF	TGTGCCAGCAGTCTGGACAGGGTGAACACTGAAGCTTTCTTT
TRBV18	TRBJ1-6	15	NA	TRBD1	CASSTGTGANSPLHF	TGTGCCAGCTCAACGGGGACAGGGGCAAATTCACCCCTCCACTTT
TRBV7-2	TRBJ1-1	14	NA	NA	CASSLRDSYTEAFF	TGTGCCAGCAGCCTAAGGGACTCGTACACTGAAGCTTTCTTT
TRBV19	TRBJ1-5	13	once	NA	CASTGVSNQPQHF	TGTGCCAGTACAGGTGTAAGCAATCAGCCCCAGCATTTT
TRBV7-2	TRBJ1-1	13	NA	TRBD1	CASSPRWGQEAFF	TGTGCCAGCAGCCCTAGGTGGGGACAGGAAGCTTTCTTT
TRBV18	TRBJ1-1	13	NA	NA	CASSNTPNTEAFF	TGTGCCAGCTCAAATACACCGAACACTGAAGCTTTCTTT
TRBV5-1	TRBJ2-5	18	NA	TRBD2	CASSLSLAGPWTQETQYF	TGCGCCAGCAGCTTGTCACTAGCGGGGCCTTGGACACAAGAGACCCAGTACTTC
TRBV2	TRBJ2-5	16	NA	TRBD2	CASSEGQRGIRETQYF	TGTGCCAGCAGTGAAGGCCAGCGGGGGATCCGAGAGACCCAGTACTTC
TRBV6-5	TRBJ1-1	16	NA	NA	CASSYWPGGNHTEAFF	TGTGCCAGCAGTTACTGGCCGGGAGGTAATCACACTGAAGCTTTCTTT
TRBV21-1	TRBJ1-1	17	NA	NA	CASSKFSGTELNTEAFF	TGTGCCAGCAGCAAATTCTCCGGGACTGAATTGAACACTGAAGCTTTCTTT
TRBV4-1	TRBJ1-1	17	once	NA	CASSQPSGPGMNTEAFF	TGCGCCAGCAGCCAACCCAGCGGACCGGGAATGAACACTGAAGCTTTCTTT
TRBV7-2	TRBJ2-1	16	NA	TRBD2	CASSLGGVAGGPGQFF	TGTGCCAGCAGCTTAGGGGGGGTAGCGGGGGGGCCAGGGCAGTTCTTC
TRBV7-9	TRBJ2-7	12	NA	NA	CASGTTEYEQYF	TGTGCCAGCGGTACGACAGAGTACGAGCAGTACTTC
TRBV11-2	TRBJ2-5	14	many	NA	CASSPPENQETQYF	TGTGCCAGCTCTCCTCCGGAGAACCAAGAGACCCAGTACTTC
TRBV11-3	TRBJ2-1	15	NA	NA	CASSLDGQGLNEQFF	TGTGCCAGCAGCTTAGATGGTCAGGGGTTAAATGAGCAGTTCTTC
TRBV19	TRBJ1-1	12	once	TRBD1	CASSPDRGRAFF	TGTGCCAGTAGTCCGGACAGGGGGAGAGCTTTCTTT
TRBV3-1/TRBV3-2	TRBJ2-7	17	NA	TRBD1	CASSQEPGQWETYEQYF	TGTGCCAGCAGCCAAGAACCGGGACAGTGGGAAACCTACGAGCAGTACTTC
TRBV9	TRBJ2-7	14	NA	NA	CASSVQGGVHEQYF	TGTGCCAGCAGCGTACAGGGGGGAGTCCACGAGCAGTACTTC
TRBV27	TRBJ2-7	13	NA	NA	CASSSGSLYEQYF	TGTGCCAGCAGTTCCGGGTCACTATACGAGCAGTACTTC
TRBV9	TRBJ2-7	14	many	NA	CASSGGGSSYEQYF	TGTGCCAGCAGCGGCGGGGGCTCTTCCTACGAGCAGTACTTC
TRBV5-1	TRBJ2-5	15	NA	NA	CASSLGQAREETQYF	TGCGCCAGCAGCTTGGGCCAGGCGCGCGAGGAGACCCAGTACTTC
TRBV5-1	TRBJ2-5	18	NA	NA	CASQGREGPGSYQETQYF	TGCGCCAGCCAGGGGCGAGAGGGCCCGGGCTCGTACCAAGAGACCCAGTACTTC
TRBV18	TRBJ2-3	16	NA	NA	CASSPQGTTSTDTQYF	TGTGCCAGCTCCCCACAAGGGACAACAAGCACAGATACGCAGTATTTT
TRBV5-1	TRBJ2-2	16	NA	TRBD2	CASSPQAGAHTGELFF	TGCGCCAGCAGCCCCCAAGCGGGGGCCCACACCGGGGAGCTGTTTTTT